This TCR beta chain was sequenced in a study of cytomegalovirus exposure and HLA in healthy donors (dated by TCRdb to 2015 to 2018). About the full investigation: According to an earlier analysis of a few hundred of the donors, 200 million or so T cells yielded some 120 million unique TCR beta sequences and 276 Gb of sequence data. To decide whether each TCR beta V gene segment behaved as functional or pseudogenic, an earlier analysis of over 500 of the donors relied on high-throughput TCR beta sequencing. Roughly 5 DR-DQ haplotypes were handled as single units for association and clustering, since linkage in the cohort was strong. Using immunosequencing, the study profiled T cell repertoires from fewer than 850 subjects and related those repertoires to cytomegalovirus serostatus. About 330 gigabases of sequencing data and roughly 81 million unique TCR sequences made up an early release that covered roughly 670 HLA-typed donors. The later analysis used no new phenotypic data to find candidate immune exposures, relying instead on TCR beta sequences and their occurrence across donors. In a later genetic analysis, genome-wide SNP genotypes for about 55% of the roughly 700 donors were used, and that subset was treated as a discovery cohort. The study combined high-throughput TCR immunosequencing, statistical association of individual TCRs with disease status, and machine learning to predict cytomegalovirus infection status. Both class I and class II loci were covered by HLA typing, at four-digit resolution. The aim of the study was to test whether cataloging public T cell receptors could identify signatures of past pathogen exposure. Among some 410 genotyped donors of the cohort, an average of approximately 240,000 unique TCR beta nucleotide sequences were sequenced per donor, roughly 18% of them non-productive. A later analysis re-analyzed previously published TCR beta repertoires from about 730 donors and added high-resolution HLA genotyping to study TCR occurrence patterns. Every repertoire in the discovery cohort had been generated on one and the same sequencing platform. A separate validation cohort of 100 to 150 different subjects was used in addition to the approximately 640-subject first cohort. Alongside the repertoire data, information on donor age, sex, ethnicity and CMV serostatus was compiled. The number of donors typed differed by locus, with roughly 620-640 for A, B, C, DRB1 and DQB1, approximately 500 for DQA1, 600 to 610 for DPA1, and 400 to 490 for DPB1. Of the 398 genotyped donors, less than 90% were placed in the genetic ancestry cluster associated with self-reported Caucasian donors.

The paper's findings and limits, for the study overall: A further reported finding was that TCR beta sequences accurately predicted the HLA-A and HLA-B alleles for most subjects in the first cohort. Correlated functional status among segregating V segments might reflect linkage disequilibrium, but an unknown experimental factor could not be ruled out. In vitro tests confirmed that three of the cytomegalovirus-associated TCR beta chains recognize cytomegalovirus antigens. In a later analysis, HLA-associated TCR beta chains were found to be more clonally expanded and to have lower generation probabilities than equally common non-associated chains. Around 16 rarely observed V segments, including chromosome 9 orphons, were excluded from the earlier analysis of a few hundred of the donors because counts were too low. In a later analysis, some 17,000 TCR beta sequences were associated with specific HLA alleles at a false discovery rate of 0.05. Compared with the roughly 670-donor mean, donors in an Asian-associated ancestry cluster had fewer N-insertions in productive TCRs, according to a later genetic analysis. The classifier was reported to diagnose cytomegalovirus status with high specificity and sensitivity in both the original and validation cohorts. In an earlier analysis of 450 to 750 of the donors, most TCR beta V segments appeared in productive rearrangements about 87% or about 30% of the time, broadly matching IMGT annotations. Because the 87-base-pair reads could not distinguish some IMGT-functional V segments, including TRBV6-2 and TRBV6-3, those segments were excluded. For the cohort, immune exposure information was limited to CMV serostatus. In a later analysis, the rate of TCR association differed among HLA loci, with DRB1 alleles having the most associated TCRs and HLA-C alleles having the fewest. In a later analysis, several top co-occurrence clusters were reported to appear linked to parvovirus B19, influenza, CMV and Epstein-Barr virus. Only TCR beta chains were sequenced in this cohort, and the absence of alpha or paired-chain data limited detectable features. Because HLA typing was unavailable for some donors at each locus, only the typed subset was used in association tests. Roughly uniform sequencing depth across donors was assumed in presence/absence analyses, although this assumption may not hold. In a later analysis, most CMV-associated TCR beta chains were found to appear HLA-restricted, with HLA associations seemingly driven largely by CMV exposure. According to the authors, the approach could potentially be generalized to other disease states and immunological phenotypes. Assigning TCR associations to individual alleles was difficult when HLA alleles, especially DR and DQ, strongly co-occurred. Most TCR sequences were seen in very few donors, while some public TCRs were found in many individuals. A cluster of highly shared sequence variants was judged likely to be a technical artifact of the sequencing pipeline. The study listed 164 TCR beta chains as associated with cytomegalovirus. In a later genetic analysis, a missense DCLRE1C variant was associated with V-gene and J-gene trimming of TCR beta chains, and the association was replicated in an independent cohort.

Library construction relied on the immunoSEQ multiplex PCR assay. A mixture of 60 forward primers for TCR Vbeta segments and 13 reverse primers for TCR Jbeta segments was used in the multiplex PCR. The CDR3 region of rearranged TCR beta genes was amplified from genomic DNA with a multiplex PCR assay. On the Illumina HiSeq System, the amplified TCR beta libraries were sequenced as 87-base-pair reads. Per the original workflow: A later analysis counted about 76 million unique TCR beta chains across the 690 or so repertoires, and around 12 million of these chains were shared by at least two donors. A nearest-neighbor algorithm error-corrected the raw reads and collapsed the reads into unique sequences, merging closely related sequences to remove PCR and sequencing errors. CDR3 sequences were aligned to IMGT reference sequences to assign V, D and J gene segments. For a sequence to be retained, a match of at least six nucleotides was required to both a V gene segment and a J gene segment. Rearrangements were classified as productive when the CDR3 lacked stop codons and remained in frame with V and J, and all other rearrangements were classified as non-productive. Following IMGT convention, CDR3 was defined as the stretch from the second conserved V-encoded cysteine up to the conserved J-encoded phenylalanine. In an earlier analysis of roughly 580 of the donors, sequences lacking an unambiguous match to a single V gene segment were excluded. In an earlier analysis of 587 of the donors, a V segment was called functional when productive rearrangements were above 56.7%, and segregating when the standard deviation between donors exceeded 5%. To diagnose cytomegalovirus status from the catalog of TCR beta chain sequences, a statistical classification framework was built. V and J gene assignment, in a later analysis, came from comparing TCR nucleotide sequences with IMGT/GENE-DB human TR gene sequences. Using the TCRdist pipeline, a later analysis assigned CDR3 sequences along with most-parsimonious VDJ recombination scenarios. In a later analysis, each TCR beta chain was defined by its CDR3 amino acid sequence together with its V-gene family, and reads lacking a unique V-gene family were excluded. As a way to deal with suspected cross-contamination and a sequencing artifact, a later analysis dropped 640 or so nucleotide sequences that were highly shared and had low generation probability. A later analysis calculated a clonal expansion index for each public chain from normalized within-repertoire ranks of inferred template counts. Generation probabilities in a later analysis came from a VDJ recombination model fitted to out-of-frame rearrangements, and those results were checked against IGoR. In a later analysis, hypergeometric tests were used to score TCR-TCR, TCR-HLA and TCR-CMV co-occurrence, with a repertoire-size bias correction applied to TCR pairs. A later analysis estimated false discovery rates by permuting HLA or CMV assignments 20 times. A later analysis grouped co-occurring TCRs with DBSCAN, adding TCRdist sequence similarity when clustering within HLA-allele-positive subsets. Repertoires with fewer than 30,000 or more than 120,000 public chains, plus five repertoires with anomalous nucleotide sharing, were excluded from co-occurrence clustering. TCRdb retrieved this table from immuneACCESS and kept in-frame rearrangements only. Not all clones are present; in checked studies, unresolved V genes account for under half, and no reason is known for the remainder. V, J and clone size were drawn from that table, and D and trimming were deduced from the DNA. This sample comprises about 97,000 clones, around 81% of them detected only once. The ten largest clones add up to over 5% of the sample.

The cohort consisted of 650 to 850 healthy bone marrow donors. At the time of sampling, every cohort member was nominally healthy, though immune exposures that went unrecorded were likely present. The donor was CMV seropositive and was included in the group of some 290 seropositive cohort members. A peripheral blood sample was provided by each donor, and peripheral blood mononuclear cells were used for TCR beta sequencing. Genomic DNA was extracted from the blood cell samples with the Qiagen DNeasy Blood Extraction Kit. Relative to germline, V is 2 bases shorter and J is 6 bases shorter, with 7 bases between their ends. Per the germline V gene, MNHNS is the CDR1 and SASEGT is the CDR2. The CDR3 spans 13 residues, from the cysteine through the phenylalanine. Only the CDR3 DNA stays, 39 bases, in frame from base 1. As regards this clone: It lacks a known antigen. No quality values exist for individual bases; no much larger clone is one base distant.

The rearrangement combines TRBV6-1 with TRBJ2-2; the D gene cannot be resolved reliably. The specimen sequenced was PBMCs. The TCR was taken from a man aged 35-49 years in good health and CMV-seropositive. Read as DNA, the sequence is TGTGCCAGCAGTGAAACAGTCTCCGGGGAGCTGTTTTTT. This yields the protein CASSETVSGELFF.